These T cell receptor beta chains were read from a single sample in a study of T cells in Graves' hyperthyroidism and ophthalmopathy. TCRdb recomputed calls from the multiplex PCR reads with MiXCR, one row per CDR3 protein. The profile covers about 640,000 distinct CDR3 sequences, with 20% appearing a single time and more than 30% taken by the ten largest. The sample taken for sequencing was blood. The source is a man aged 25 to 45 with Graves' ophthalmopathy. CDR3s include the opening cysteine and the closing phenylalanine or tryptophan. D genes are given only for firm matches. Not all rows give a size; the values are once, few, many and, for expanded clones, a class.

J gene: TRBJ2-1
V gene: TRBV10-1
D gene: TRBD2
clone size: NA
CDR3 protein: CASSARISGAYNEQFF
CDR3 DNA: TGCGCCAGCAGTGCACGGATAAGCGGGGCCTACAATGAGCAGTTCTTC

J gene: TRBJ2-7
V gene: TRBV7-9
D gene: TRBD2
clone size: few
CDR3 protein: CASSPPGLGYEQYF
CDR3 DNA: TGTGCCAGCAGCCCACCGGGACTAGGCTACGAGCAGTACTTC

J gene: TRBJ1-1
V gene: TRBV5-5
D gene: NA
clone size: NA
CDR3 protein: CASSSVTGNTEAFF
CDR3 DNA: TGTGCCAGCAGCTCGGTGACAGGGAACACTGAAGCTTTCTTT

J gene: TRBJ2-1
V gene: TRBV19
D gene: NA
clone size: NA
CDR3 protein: CASSSPLGLDEQFF
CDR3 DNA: TGTGCCAGTAGTTCCCCCCTTGGTCTGGATGAGCAGTTCTTC

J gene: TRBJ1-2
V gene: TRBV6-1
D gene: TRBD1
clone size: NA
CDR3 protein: CASIEGGQGADYGYTF
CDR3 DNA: TGTGCCAGCATCGAAGGGGGACAGGGGGCAGACTATGGCTACACCTTC

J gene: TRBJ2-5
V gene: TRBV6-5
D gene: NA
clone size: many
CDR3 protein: CASSYFGRAQETQYF
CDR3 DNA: TGTGCCAGCAGTTACTTCGGCAGGGCCCAAGAGACCCAGTACTTC

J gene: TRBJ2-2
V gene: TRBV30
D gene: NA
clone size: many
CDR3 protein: CAWSVGQYTGELFF
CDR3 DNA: TGTGCCTGGAGTGTGGGCCAGTACACCGGGGAGCTGTTTTTT

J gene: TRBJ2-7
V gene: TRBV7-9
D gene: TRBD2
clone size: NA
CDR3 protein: CASSNSGRLYEQYF
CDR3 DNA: TGTGCCAGCAGCAACAGCGGGAGACTCTACGAGCAGTACTTC

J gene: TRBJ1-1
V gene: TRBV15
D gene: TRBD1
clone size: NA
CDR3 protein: CATSRSDRDNTKAFF
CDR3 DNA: TGTGCCACCAGCAGATCGGACAGGGATAACACTAAAGCTTTCTTT

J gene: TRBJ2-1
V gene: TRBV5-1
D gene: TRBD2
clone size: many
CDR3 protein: CASSQRGDNEQFF
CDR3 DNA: TGCGCCAGCAGCCAACGGGGGGACAATGAGCAGTTCTTC

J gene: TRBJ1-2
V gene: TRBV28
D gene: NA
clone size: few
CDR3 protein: CASSKAGSSYGYTF
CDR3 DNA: TGTGCCAGCAGTAAGGCCGGGAGCAGCTATGGCTACACCTTC

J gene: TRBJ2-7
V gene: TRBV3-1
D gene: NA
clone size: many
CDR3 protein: CASSQEGGSYEQYF
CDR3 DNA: TGTGCCAGCAGCCAAGAGGGGGGTTCATACGAGCAGTACTTC

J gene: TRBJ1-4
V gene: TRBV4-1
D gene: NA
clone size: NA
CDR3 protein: CASSQGPAVPGSEKLFF
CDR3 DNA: TGCGCCAGCAGCCAAGGCCCGGCAGTACCAGGGAGTGAAAAACTGTTTTTT

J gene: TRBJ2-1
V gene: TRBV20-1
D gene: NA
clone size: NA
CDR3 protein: CSARDRGQKTYNEQFF
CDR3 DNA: TGCAGTGCTAGAGATCGGGGCCAGAAAACCTACAATGAGCAGTTCTTC

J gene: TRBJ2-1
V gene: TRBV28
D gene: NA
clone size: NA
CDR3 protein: CARSLARLALGGNEQFF
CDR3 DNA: TGTGCCAGAAGTTTGGCGCGACTAGCTTTAGGGGGCAATGAGCAGTTCTTC

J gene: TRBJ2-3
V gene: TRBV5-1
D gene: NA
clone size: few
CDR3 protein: CASSPPLSSTDTQYF
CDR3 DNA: TGCGCCAGCAGCCCCCCTTTATCTAGCACAGATACGCAGTATTTT

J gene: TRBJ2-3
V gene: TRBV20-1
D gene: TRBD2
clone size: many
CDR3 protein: CSGTAGGTSTDTQYF
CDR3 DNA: TGCAGTGGGACCGCCGGGGGGACGAGCACAGATACGCAGTATTTT

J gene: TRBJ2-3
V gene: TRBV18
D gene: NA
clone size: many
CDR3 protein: CASSIGLPGTDTQYF
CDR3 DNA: TGTGCCAGCTCCATCGGACTACCTGGCACAGATACGCAGTATTTT

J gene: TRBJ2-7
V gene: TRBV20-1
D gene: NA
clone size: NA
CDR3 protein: CSARRPGQQFYEQYF
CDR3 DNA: TGCAGTGCTCGCCGACCGGGACAACAATTCTACGAGCAGTACTTC

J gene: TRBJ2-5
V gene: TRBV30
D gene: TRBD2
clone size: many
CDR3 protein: CAWSHGTSGETQYF
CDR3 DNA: TGTGCCTGGAGTCACGGGACTAGCGGAGAGACCCAGTACTTC

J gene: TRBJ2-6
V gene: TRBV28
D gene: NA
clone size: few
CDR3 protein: CAGRDRRANVLTF
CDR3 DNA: TGTGCCGGACGGGACCGTAGGGCCAACGTCCTGACTTTC

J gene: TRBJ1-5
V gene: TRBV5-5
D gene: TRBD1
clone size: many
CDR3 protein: CATAQGASNQPQHF
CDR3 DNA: TGTGCCACCGCGCAGGGGGCAAGCAATCAGCCCCAGCATTTT

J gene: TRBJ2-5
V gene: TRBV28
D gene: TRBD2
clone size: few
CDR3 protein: CASSLLPSGRVETQYF
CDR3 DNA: TGTGCCAGCAGTTTATTGCCTAGCGGGAGAGTAGAGACCCAGTACTTC

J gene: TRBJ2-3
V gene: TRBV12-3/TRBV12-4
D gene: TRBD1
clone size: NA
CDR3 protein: CASREQGAGDTQYF
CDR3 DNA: TGTGCCAGCAGGGAACAGGGGGCGGGAGATACGCAGTATTTT

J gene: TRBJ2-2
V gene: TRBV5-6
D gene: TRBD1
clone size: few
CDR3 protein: CASSSLHRGRNTGELFF
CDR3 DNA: TGTGCCAGCAGCTCCCTGCACAGGGGGAGGAACACCGGGGAGCTGTTTTTT

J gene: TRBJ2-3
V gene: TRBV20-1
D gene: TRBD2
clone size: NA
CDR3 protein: CSAIAGDTDTQYF
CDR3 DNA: TGCAGTGCGATAGCGGGAGACACAGATACGCAGTATTTT

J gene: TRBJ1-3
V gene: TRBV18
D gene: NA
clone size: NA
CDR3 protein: CASSPSGGSSSGNTIYF
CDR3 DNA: TGTGCCAGCTCACCTTCCGGTGGCAGTTCCTCTGGAAACACCATATATTTT

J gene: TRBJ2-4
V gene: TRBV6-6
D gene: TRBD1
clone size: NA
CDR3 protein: CASSYSGTGEGNIQYF
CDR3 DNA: TGTGCCAGCAGTTACTCCGGGACAGGGGAAGGAAACATTCAGTACTTC

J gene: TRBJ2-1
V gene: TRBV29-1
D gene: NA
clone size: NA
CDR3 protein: CSVDTGSYNEQFF
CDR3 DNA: TGCAGCGTTGACACGGGTTCCTACAATGAGCAGTTCTTC

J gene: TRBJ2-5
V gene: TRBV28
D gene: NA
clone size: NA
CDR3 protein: CASSFSLDRQETQYF
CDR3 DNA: TGTGCCAGCAGTTTCTCCTTGGACAGACAGGAGACCCAGTACTTC

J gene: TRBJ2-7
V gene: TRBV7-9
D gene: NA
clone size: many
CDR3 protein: CASETNSYEQYF
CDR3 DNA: TGTGCCAGCGAGACAAACAGCTACGAGCAGTACTTC

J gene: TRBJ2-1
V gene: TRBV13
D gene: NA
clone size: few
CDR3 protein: CASSSLRDWHNEQFF
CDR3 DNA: TGTGCCAGCAGCTCCCTCCGGGATTGGCACAATGAGCAGTTCTTC

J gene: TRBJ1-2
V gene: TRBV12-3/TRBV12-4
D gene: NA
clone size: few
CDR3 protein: CASSFGQTVGYTF
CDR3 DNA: TGTGCCAGCAGTTTCGGGCAGACGGTGGGCTACACCTTC

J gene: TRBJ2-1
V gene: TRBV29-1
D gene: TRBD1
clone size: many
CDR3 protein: CSGYDRANEQFF
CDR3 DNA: TGCAGCGGATACGACAGGGCTAATGAGCAGTTCTTC

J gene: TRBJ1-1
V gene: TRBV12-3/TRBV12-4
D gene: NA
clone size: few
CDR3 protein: CASSPRHTEAFF
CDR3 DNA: TGTGCCAGCAGTCCCCGGCACACTGAAGCTTTCTTT

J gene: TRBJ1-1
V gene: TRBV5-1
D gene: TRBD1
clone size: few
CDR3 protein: CASSLGDRGARNTEAFF
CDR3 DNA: TGCGCCAGCAGCTTGGGGGACAGGGGGGCTAGGAACACTGAGGCTTTCTTT

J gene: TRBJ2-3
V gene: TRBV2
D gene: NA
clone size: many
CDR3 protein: CASETIRRPTDTQYF
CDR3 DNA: TGTGCCAGTGAGACAATCCGCCGCCCCACAGATACGCAGTATTTT

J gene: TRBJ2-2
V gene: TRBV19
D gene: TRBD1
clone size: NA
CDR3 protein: CASSIRDRNTGELFF
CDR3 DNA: TGTGCCAGTAGTATAAGGGACAGGAACACCGGGGAGCTGTTTTTT

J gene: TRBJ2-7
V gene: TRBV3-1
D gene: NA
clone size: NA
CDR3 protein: CASSQRIAIGNEQYF
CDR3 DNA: TGTGCCAGCAGCCAACGCATCGCGATAGGGAACGAGCAGTACTTC

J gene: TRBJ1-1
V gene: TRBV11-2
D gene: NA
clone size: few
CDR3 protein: CASSGTSHTEAFF
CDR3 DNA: TGTGCCAGCAGTGGGACATCTCACACTGAAGCTTTCTTT

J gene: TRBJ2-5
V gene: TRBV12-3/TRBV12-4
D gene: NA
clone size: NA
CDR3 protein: CASSFRAIQETQYF
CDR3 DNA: TGTGCCAGCAGTTTCAGGGCCATTCAAGAGACCCAGTACTTC

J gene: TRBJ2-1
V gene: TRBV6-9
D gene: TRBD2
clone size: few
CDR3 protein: CASIIAGAHNEQFF
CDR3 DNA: TGTGCCAGCATTATAGCGGGAGCCCACAATGAGCAGTTCTTC

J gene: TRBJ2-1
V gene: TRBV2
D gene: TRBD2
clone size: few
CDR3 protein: CASSLTSGGDYYNEQFF
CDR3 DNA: TGTGCCAGCAGCCTGACTAGCGGGGGCGACTATTACAATGAGCAGTTCTTC

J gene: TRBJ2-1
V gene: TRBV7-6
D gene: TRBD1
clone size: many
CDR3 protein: CASSFQGASSYEQFF
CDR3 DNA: TGTGCCAGCAGCTTTCAGGGGGCGTCATCCTATGAGCAGTTCTTC

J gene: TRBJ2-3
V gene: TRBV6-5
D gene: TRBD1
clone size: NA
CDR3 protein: CASSFGQGASDTQYF
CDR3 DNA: TGTGCCAGCAGTTTCGGACAGGGGGCCTCAGATACGCAGTATTTT

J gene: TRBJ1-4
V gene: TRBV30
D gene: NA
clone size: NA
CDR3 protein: CAWKGRPNEKLFF
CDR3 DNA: TGTGCCTGGAAGGGCCGGCCGAATGAAAAACTGTTTTTT

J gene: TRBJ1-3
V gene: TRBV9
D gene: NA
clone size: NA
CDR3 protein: CASSSDDFSGNTIYF
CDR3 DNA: TGTGCCAGCAGCTCGGACGACTTCTCTGGAAACACCATATATTTT

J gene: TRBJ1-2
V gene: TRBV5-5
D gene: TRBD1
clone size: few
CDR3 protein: CASSAGQGAYGYTF
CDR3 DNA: TGTGCCAGCAGCGCAGGACAGGGGGCTTATGGCTACACCTTC

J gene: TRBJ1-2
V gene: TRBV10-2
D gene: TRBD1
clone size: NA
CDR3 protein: CASSEVQGQGPYGYTF
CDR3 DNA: TGCGCCAGCAGTGAGGTCCAGGGACAGGGGCCCTATGGCTACACCTTC

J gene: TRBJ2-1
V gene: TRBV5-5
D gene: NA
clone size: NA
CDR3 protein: CASSLNAGLVGYNEQFF
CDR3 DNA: TGTGCCAGCAGCCTGAACGCCGGGCTAGTGGGGTACAATGAGCAGTTCTTC

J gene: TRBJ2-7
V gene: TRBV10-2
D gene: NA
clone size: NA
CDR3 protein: CASSGRTFSYEQYF
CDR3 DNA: TGCGCCAGCAGTGGGCGGACTTTCTCCTACGAGCAGTACTTC

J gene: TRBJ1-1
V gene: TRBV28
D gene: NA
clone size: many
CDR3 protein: CASSLLENTEAFF
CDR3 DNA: TGTGCCAGCAGTTTATTGGAGAACACTGAAGCTTTCTTT

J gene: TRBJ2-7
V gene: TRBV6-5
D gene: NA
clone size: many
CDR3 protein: CASSYSMGQGTYEQYF
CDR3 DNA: TGTGCCAGCAGTTACTCGATGGGCCAGGGCACCTACGAGCAGTACTTC

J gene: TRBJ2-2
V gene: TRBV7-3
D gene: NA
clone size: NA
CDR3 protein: CASSVRQSGELFF
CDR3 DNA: TGTGCCAGCAGTGTACGGCAGTCCGGGGAGCTGTTTTTT

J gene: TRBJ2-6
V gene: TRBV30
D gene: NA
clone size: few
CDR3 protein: CASRRAGANVLTF
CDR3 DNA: TGTGCCTCTCGGAGAGCTGGGGCCAACGTCCTGACTTTC

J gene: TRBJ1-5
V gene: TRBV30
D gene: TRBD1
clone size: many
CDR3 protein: CAWSGAGGRNQPQHF
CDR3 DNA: TGTGCCTGGAGTGGTGCAGGGGGACGCAATCAGCCCCAGCATTTT

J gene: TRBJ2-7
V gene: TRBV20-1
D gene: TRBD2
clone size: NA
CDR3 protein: CSARVKTSGSSRYEQYF
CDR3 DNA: TGCAGTGCTAGAGTGAAGACTAGCGGGAGTTCCCGCTACGAGCAGTACTTC

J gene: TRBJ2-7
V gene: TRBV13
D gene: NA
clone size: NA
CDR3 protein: CTSSSGTPAYEQYF
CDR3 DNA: TGTACCAGCAGCTCCGGGACTCCAGCCTACGAGCAGTACTTC

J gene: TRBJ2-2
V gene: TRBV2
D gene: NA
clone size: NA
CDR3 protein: CASNFKSGPGELFF
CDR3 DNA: TGTGCCAGCAATTTCAAATCGGGCCCCGGGGAGCTGTTTTTT

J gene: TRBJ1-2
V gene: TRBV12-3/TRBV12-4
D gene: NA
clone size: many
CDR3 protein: CASSQQHYGYTF
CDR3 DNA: TGTGCCAGCAGCCAACAGCACTATGGCTACACCTTC